The entry that follows covers one T cell receptor beta chain sequence. These data belong to a study of blood T cell repertoires in COVID-19. In the study's own analysis: Estimation of nucleated cell counts relied on the amplification of reference gene primers. Libraries were prepared by immunoSEQ multiplex PCR; TCRdb keeps only in-frame clonotypes and omits some of them. V, J and clone size are those of that table, while D and trimming were read from the DNA. The data show under 200,000 clones, with nearly 90% seen just once and approximately 21% held by the top ten. Unmatched junction bases numbered 10, after V lost 8 bases and J lost 5 bases. The CDR3 extends over 14 amino acids. CDR1 LGHDT and CDR2 YNNKEL come from the germline V gene (reference sequence).

The chain links TRBV3-1 (or the pseudogene TRBV3-2) to TRBJ2-5, with 8 nucleotides matching TRBD2. Sequencing was done on a sample of peripheral blood. This clonotype was obtained from a man in his fifties or sixties with active or convalescent COVID-19. The CDR3 reads CASAQRGFGETQYF. For the CDR3, the DNA is TGTGCCAGCGCGCAGCGGGGGTTTGGGGAGACCCAGTACTTC.